The 24 T cell receptor beta chains listed next were all sequenced from one sample in a study of T cell responses to AZD1222 COVID-19 vaccine (dated by TCRdb to the early 2020s). Libraries were made using the immunoSEQ multiplex PCR assay. Held by TCRdb, this immuneACCESS table contains in-frame sequences only and omits some clones. Under half of the omission traces to an unresolved V gene where checked; the cause of the rest is unknown. Counted in this sample were about 140,000 clones; roughly 92% of them appeared once. The ten largest account for about 5.5% of the sample. The time point label, as the study defines it: baseline before first vaccination. Sequences were derived from peripheral blood, sampled on day 0 of AZD1222 vaccination. Every receptor here comes from an adult in good health.

V is TRBV27 and J is TRBJ2-3; D is undetermined. V was pared by 0 bases and J by 5 bases, with 3 bases between. The germline V gene encodes CDR1 MNHEY and CDR2 SMNVEV (reference sequence). The CDR3 extends over 12 amino acids. CDR3 bases: TGTGCCAGCAGTTTATCCAGAGATACGCAGTATTTT. Translated, it gives CASSLSRDTQYF.

The chain joins TRBV11-3 to TRBJ1-1, with D perhaps matching TRBD1 (5 bases). Germline V gene sequence: CDR1 SGHNT, CDR2 YENEEA. Deletions cut 4 bases from V and 2 bases from J, with 8 bases between. This CDR3 contains 13 residues. The CDR3 is CASSSQGNTEAFF. The CDR3 DNA follows: TGTGCCAGCAGCTCCCAGGGCAACACTGAAGCTTTCTTT.

The chain uses TRBV15 and TRBJ2-1; D unclear. Trimming removed 3 bases at V and 10 bases at J, with 10 bases between. Germline lookup yields CDR1 LNHNV and CDR2 YYDKDF (reference sequence). There are 12 residues in the CDR3. The CDR3 reads CATSSKTVEQFF. The CDR3 DNA sequence: TGTGCCACCAGCAGTAAAACGGTGGAGCAGTTCTTC.

The chain links TRBV6-1 to TRBJ1-1; no clear D. V was clipped by 1 base and J by 3 bases, with 6 bases between them. Germline CDR1 is MNHNS and CDR2 is SASEGT. This CDR3 comprises 13 residues. This chain's CDR3 is CASSEVGDTEAFF. The CDR3 DNA sequence: TGTGCCAGCAGTGAAGTTGGGGACACTGAAGCTTTCTTT.

The V call is TRBV6-4, the J call TRBJ2-4, with 8 bases aligning to TRBD1. Trimming at V came to 4 bases and at J to 4 bases, leaving 6 bases not matched to a gene. The germline V gene encodes CDR1 MRHNA and CDR2 SNTAGT. This CDR3 has 15 residues. Written as DNA, the CDR3 is TGTGCCAGCAGTGCCAAGGACAGGGCTAAAAACATTCAGTACTTC. Its protein is CASSAKDRAKNIQYF.

The CDR3 region has the DNA TGTGCCAGCAGCCAAGGTCGGGGCGGGGTGATCACATACGAGCAGTACTTC. Its protein is CASSQGRGGVITYEQYF. The rearrangement links TRBV4-2 to TRBJ2-7; perhaps TRBD2 as D (6 bases). This CDR3 has 17 amino acids. Germline V gene data show CDR1 as LGHNA and CDR2 as YNFKEQ. The V and J ends lost 1 base and 4 bases respectively, with 20 bases between them.

This chain uses TRBV6-6 with TRBJ1-1; D ambiguous. The germline CDR1 and CDR2 sequences are MNHNY and SVGAGI (reference sequence). V was pared by 0 bases and J by 11 bases, with 22 bases between. CDR3 length: 16 amino acids. This CDR3 reads CASSYSSVSGRDEAFF. The CDR3 DNA reads as TGTGCCAGCAGTTACTCTTCTGTTTCCGGGAGAGACGAGGCTTTCTTT.

CDR3 loop: CASSLQGQKGTEAFF. In DNA, the CDR3 is TGCGCCAGCAGCTTGCAGGGTCAGAAAGGCACTGAAGCTTTCTTT. The rearrangement links TRBV5-1 to TRBJ1-1; a weak D match, TRBD1 (5 bases). In germline, CDR1 is SGHRS, CDR2 YFSETQ. Between the trimmed V and J ends, which lost 1 base and 4 bases, there was a span of 14 bases. There are 15 residues in the CDR3.

DNA for the CDR3: TGTGCCAGCAGTTACGCTCTAGCGGGGGGCAAGTATGAGCAGTTCTTC. Amino acids: CASSYALAGGKYEQFF. The chain is built from TRBV6-2 or TRBV6-3 and TRBJ2-1; TRBD2 matches at 11 bases. The germline CDR1 and CDR2 sequences are MNHEY and SVGEGT. Trimming cost V 2 bases and J 8 bases; bases outside gene matches: 8. The CDR3 length is 16 residues.

In nucleotides, the CDR3 is TGTGCCAGCAGCCCCGGCGAAACGAATTCACCCCTCCACTTT. Amino acid sequence: CASSPGETNSPLHF. This chain connects TRBV7-2 to TRBJ1-6; no clear D. The V gene's germline CDR1 is SGHTA and CDR2 FQGNSA. Trimming removed 5 bases at V and 7 bases at J, with 12 bases between. The CDR3 spans 14 residues.

The chain joins TRBV12-3 or TRBV12-4 to TRBJ2-7; 8 positions match TRBD2. The CDR3 totals 12 residues. V shed 8 bases, J shed 4 bases, and the junction held 4 bases outside the gene matches. DNA for the CDR3: TGTGCCAGCCGGGGGGGCATTTACGAGCAGTACTTC. As protein: CASRGGIYEQYF.

The V call is TRBV28, the J call TRBJ1-2; TRBD1 matches at 11 bases. With 5 bases clipped from V and 8 bases from J, the junction kept 13 bases outside the gene matches. The CDR3 has 16 amino acids. Germline CDR1 reads MDHEN; CDR2 reads SYDVKM. CDR3 coding DNA: TGTGCCAGCAGTCCACTCTTCGGACAGGGGGCGACGGGCTACACCTTC. Amino acids: CASSPLFGQGATGYTF.

The chain combines TRBV6-5 with TRBJ2-3; a weak D match, TRBD2 (7 bases). CDR1 and CDR2 from the germline V gene are MNHEY and SVGAGI. The CDR3 is 13 amino acids. Trimming stripped 7 bases from V and 4 bases from J, with 12 bases between. CDR3 in DNA: TGTGCCAGCACCTGGGGGGGCGCAGATACGCAGTATTTT. This codes for CASTWGGADTQYF.

This rearrangement joins TRBV7-2 to TRBJ1-2; 9 nucleotides align to TRBD1. From germline, CDR1 is SGHTA and CDR2 FQGNSA. With V trimmed by 3 bases and J by 6 bases, 5 bases remained unmatched. This CDR3 contains 14 residues. This chain's CDR3 is CASSFLQGADGYTF. The CDR3 region has the DNA TGTGCCAGCAGCTTCCTACAGGGGGCTGATGGCTACACCTTC.

The chain recombines TRBV11-2 with TRBJ1-3, with 7 positions matching TRBD1. The junction had 6 bases not matched to a gene; V was cut back by 0 bases and J by 7 bases. Germline-derived CDR1 and CDR2 are SGHAT and FQNNGV. The CDR3 is 15 residues long. This CDR3 reads CASSLDRLRGNTIYF. The CDR3 nucleotides read TGTGCCAGCAGCTTAGATCGGCTCAGGGGGAACACCATATATTTT.

The chain combines TRBV27 with TRBJ1-1; 8 nucleotides agree with TRBD1. Germline V lookup: CDR1 MNHEY, CDR2 SMNVEV (reference sequence). V shed 3 bases and J 8 bases; nucleotides not matched to a gene: 5. This CDR3 contains 13 residues. The CDR3 is CASSFSWTGEAFF. The DNA for the CDR3 is TGTGCCAGCAGTTTTTCTTGGACAGGGGAAGCTTTCTTT.

V and J are TRBV24-1 and TRBJ2-1; no clear D gene. Trimming removed 0 bases from V and 0 bases from J, with 11 bases in between. Germline assignment: CDR1 KGHDR and CDR2 SFDVKD. The CDR3 is made up of 17 amino acids. The CDR3 region is CATSDLGGQSSYNEQFF. The CDR3 bases are TGTGCCACCAGTGATTTGGGCGGTCAAAGCTCCTACAATGAGCAGTTCTTC.

The CDR3 protein is CASTRTDNSPLHF. The CDR3 DNA reads as TGTGCCAGTACCAGGACAGACAATTCACCCCTCCACTTT. The chain links TRBV19 to TRBJ1-6, with a possible D match to TRBD1 (6 bases). CDR3 length equals 13 residues. V was trimmed by 7 bases and J by 7 bases, leaving 11 bases between them. Germline-derived CDR1 and CDR2 are LNHDA and SQIVND (reference sequence).

V usage is TRBV7-6 and J usage is TRBJ2-7; 14 positions agree with TRBD2. V lost 1 base to trimming and J lost 3 bases; unmatched junction nucleotides: 5. The CDR3 has 17 amino acids. CDR1 and CDR2 from the germline V gene are SGHVS and FNYEAQ. Here the CDR3 reads CASSLEGGLAGVYEQYF. CDR3 DNA sequence: TGTGCCAGCAGCTTAGAGGGGGGACTAGCGGGAGTCTACGAGCAGTACTTC.

The chain couples TRBV7-2 to TRBJ2-7; 8 nucleotides match TRBD1. The CDR3 length is 14 residues. Germline trimming cut 6 bases from V and 5 bases from J; bases unmatched to any gene: 9. Germline loops: CDR1 SGHTA, CDR2 FQGNSA. The CDR3, as DNA: TGTGCCAGCAGTCAATCCAGGGGGCTTCACGAGCAGTACTTC. It specifies CASSQSRGLHEQYF.

The chain recombines TRBV18 with TRBJ2-1; 10 bases align to TRBD1. CDR1 and CDR2 from the germline V gene are KGHSH and LQKENI. The CDR3 extends over 17 amino acids. V lost 5 bases and J lost 4; bases outside the gene matches: 11. The CDR3 region is CASSSSTGGAEYNEQFF. As DNA, the CDR3 is TGTGCCAGCTCATCGTCGACAGGGGGCGCGGAATACAATGAGCAGTTCTTC. The entire variable domain, with the rest obtained from reference TRBV18 and TRBJ2-1, is as follows: NAGVMQNPRHLVRRRGQEARLRCSPMKGHSHVYWYRQLPEEGLKFMVYLQKENIIDESGMPKERFSAEFPKEGPSILRIQQVVRGDSAAYFCASSSSTGGAEYNEQFFGPGTRLTVL.

The table lists this clone with a few counts. V gene TRBV6-5 combines with J gene TRBJ1-1; D gene uncertain. V lost 2 bases to trimming and J lost 3 bases, with 13 bases between them. The CDR3 has 15 amino acids. Germline assignment: CDR1 MNHEY and CDR2 SVGAGI. Here the CDR3 reads CASSYGSGWDTEAFF. DNA for the CDR3: TGTGCCAGCAGTTACGGGTCAGGCTGGGACACTGAAGCTTTCTTT.

This chain uses TRBV7-2 with TRBJ1-3, with TRBD1 as a possible D gene (6 bases). Germline V gene lookup returns CDR1 SGHTA and CDR2 FQGNSA. Between the trimmed V and J ends, which lost 1 base and 3 bases, there was a span of 10 bases. CDR3 size: 15 residues. CDR3 in DNA: TGTGCCAGCAGCTTAGAGGGGGGCCGTGGAAACACCATATATTTT. This sequence encodes CASSLEGGRGNTIYF.

The gene calls are TRBV2 and TRBJ2-1, with D possibly TRBD2 on 5 matching bases. V shed 4 bases and J shed 3 bases, with 7 bases lying between them. This CDR3 spans 13 amino acids. CDR1 and CDR2 (germline): SNHLY, FYNNEI. The chain's CDR3 is CASSGGYYNEQFF. Here the CDR3 DNA reads TGTGCCAGCAGTGGAGGGTACTACAATGAGCAGTTCTTC.